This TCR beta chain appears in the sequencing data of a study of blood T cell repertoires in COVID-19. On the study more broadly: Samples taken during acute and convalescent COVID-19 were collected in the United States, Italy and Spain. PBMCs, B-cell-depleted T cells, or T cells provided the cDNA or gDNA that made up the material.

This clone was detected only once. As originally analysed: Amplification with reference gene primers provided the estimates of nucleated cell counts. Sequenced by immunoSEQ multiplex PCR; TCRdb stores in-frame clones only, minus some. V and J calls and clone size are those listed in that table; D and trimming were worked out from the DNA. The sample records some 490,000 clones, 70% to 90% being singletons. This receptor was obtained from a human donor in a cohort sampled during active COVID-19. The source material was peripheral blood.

CDR3 coding DNA: TGTGCCAGCTCATCTACAGGTAACACTGAAGCTTTCTTT. This sequence encodes CASSSTGNTEAFF. The rearrangement joins TRBV18 to TRBJ1-1; perhaps TRBD1 as D (5 bases). Germline loops: CDR1 KGHSH, CDR2 LQKENI. V lost 5 bases and J lost 2, with 9 bases in between. This CDR3 is 13 amino acids long.